This T cell receptor (beta chain) was sequenced for a study of T-cell reconstitution after alpha-beta-depleted transplantation in children. A library of TCRbeta sequences, prepared with unique molecular identifiers, was generated. TCRdb reprocessed the PCR reads with MiXCR, giving one entry per CDR3 protein. The data contain about 900,000 distinct CDR3 sequences, roughly 29% of them singletons. The sample holds a few counts of this clonotype. The germline CDR1 and CDR2 sequences are SEHNR and FQNEAQ (reference sequence). CDR3 length: 14 residues. V lost 3 bases, J lost 0 bases, and 8 bases lay in between.

The V gene is TRBV7-9, the J gene TRBJ1-2; D is unclear. The sequences come from PBMCs, mostly from graft donor cells, collected 360 days after TCRalphabeta/CD19-depleted stem cell transplant. The source of this sequence is a boy in the first two years of life who had a stem cell transplant for SCID, so the T cells may come from the graft donor. Here the CDR3 reads CASSLGRANYGYTF. The CDR3 nucleotides are TGTGCCAGCAGCTTGGGTAGAGCTAACTATGGCTACACCTTC.